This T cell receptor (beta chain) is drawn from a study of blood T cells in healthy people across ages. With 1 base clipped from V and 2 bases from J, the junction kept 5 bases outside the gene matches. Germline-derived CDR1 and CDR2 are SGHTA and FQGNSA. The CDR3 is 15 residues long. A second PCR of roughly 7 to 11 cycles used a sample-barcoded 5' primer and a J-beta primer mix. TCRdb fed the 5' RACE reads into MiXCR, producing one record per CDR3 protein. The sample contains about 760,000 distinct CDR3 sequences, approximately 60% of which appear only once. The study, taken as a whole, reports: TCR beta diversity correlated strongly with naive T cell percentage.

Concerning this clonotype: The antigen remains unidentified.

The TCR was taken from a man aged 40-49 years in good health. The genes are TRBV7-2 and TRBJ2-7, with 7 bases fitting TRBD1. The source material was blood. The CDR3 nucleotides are TGTGCCAGCAGCTTAGGGGGGACAGTAGCCTACGAGCAGTACTTC. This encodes CASSLGGTVAYEQYF. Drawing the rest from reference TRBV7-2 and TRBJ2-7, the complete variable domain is GAGVSQSPSNKVTEKGKDVELRCDPISGHTALYWYRQSLGQGLEFLIYFQGNSAPDKSGLPSDRFSAERTGGSVSTLTIQRTQQEDSAVYLCASSLGGTVAYEQYFGPGTRLTVT.